The 9 T cell receptor beta chains given below trace back to one sample, sequenced in a study of control samples from healthy donors and cancer patients (TCRdb year 2020). Receptors were amplified or captured by the immunoSEQ multiplex PCR assay. TCRdb carries this immuneACCESS record with in-frame sequences only. Its versions omit some clonotypes, under half of them owing to an unresolved V gene in the studies checked, with the rest unexplained. This sample lists roughly 130,000 clones; approximately 90% were detected once. Roughly 8.7% of the sample comes from the top ten. What was sequenced was blood. These receptors were taken from a man between 18 and 29 years old in good health.

The chain is built from TRBV7-6 and TRBJ1-5, with D hard to call. The V gene lost 1 base and the J gene lost 8 bases, with 9 bases spanning the gap. This CDR3 has 13 amino acids. The germline V gene has CDR1 SGHVS and CDR2 FNYEAQ. The CDR3, as DNA: TGTGCCAGCAGCTTAGACGGTCTAGAGCCCCAGCATTTT. Amino acids: CASSLDGLEPQHF.

The chain links TRBV4-2 to TRBJ1-1, with 8 bases fitting TRBD1. The CDR3 sequence is 16 residues long. Germline loops: CDR1 LGHNA, CDR2 YNFKEQ. J gave up 0 bases and V 0 bases, and 3 bases lay outside the gene matches. The CDR3 DNA follows: TGTGCCAGCAGCCAAGAACGGACAGGGTTGAACACTGAAGCTTTCTTT. It translates to CASSQERTGLNTEAFF.

This clone was recorded once. The chain is built from TRBV6-5 and TRBJ2-7; TRBD1 matches at 7 bases. The CDR3 length is 13 residues. Trimming cost V 2 bases and J 7 bases; bases outside gene matches: 5. Germline lookup yields CDR1 MNHEY and CDR2 SVGAGI. The CDR3 region is CASSYGQEYEQYF. The CDR3 DNA is TGTGCCAGCAGTTACGGACAGGAGTATGAGCAGTACTTC.

J is TRBJ2-2 and V is TRBV5-1, with 8 bases fitting TRBD1. V lost 1 base and J lost 7; bases outside the gene matches: 6. The CDR3 is made up of 15 amino acids. Germline CDR1 is SGHRS and CDR2 is YFSETQ. The CDR3 bases are TGCGCCAGCAGCTTGAGCAGGGGGCTCGGCGGGGAGCTGTTTTTT. Amino acid sequence: CASSLSRGLGGELFF.

The rearrangement links TRBV30 to TRBJ1-2, with 8 bases lining up with TRBD1. The junction had 11 bases not matched to a gene; V was cut back by 3 bases and J by 8 bases. The CDR3 is 14 residues long. CDR1 is GTSNPN and CDR2 is SVGIG in the germline V gene (reference sequence). The CDR3 bases are TGTGCCTGGAGGGATCTTAGGACAGGGTCCGGCTACACCTTC. It codes for CAWRDLRTGSGYTF.

The chain links TRBV5-1 to TRBJ1-3; D is perhaps TRBD1 (6 bases). CDR3 size: 16 residues. The V and J ends lost 0 bases and 4 bases respectively, with 14 bases between them. Germline V gene sequence: CDR1 SGHRS, CDR2 YFSETQ. Here the CDR3 reads CASSLDQGLSGNTIYF. CDR3 DNA: TGCGCCAGCAGCTTGGATCAGGGGCTATCGGGAAACACCATATATTTT.

The J gene is TRBJ2-7, the V gene TRBV27, with D possibly being TRBD1 or TRBD2 (5 bases each). This CDR3 contains 15 residues. Germline lookup yields CDR1 MNHEY and CDR2 SMNVEV (reference sequence). Trimming shortened V by 4 bases and J by 0 bases, and 13 bases separated the two germline ends. CDR3 in DNA: TGTGCCAGCAGTTGGGGGTCAGGAAGCTCCTACGAGCAGTACTTC. Translation: CASSWGSGSSYEQYF.

V usage is TRBV12-3 or TRBV12-4 and J usage is TRBJ2-2; no reliable D call. Trimming removed 3 bases at V and 6 bases at J, with 2 bases between. CDR3 size: 11 residues. Written as DNA, the CDR3 is TGTGCCAGCAGTTTGCCCGGGGAGCTGTTTTTT. Residues: CASSLPGELFF.

The chain employs TRBV20-1 and TRBJ2-1, with D uncertain. Trimming left V 6 bases short and J 10 bases short, with 10 bases between. The CDR3 has 10 residues. Germline V gives CDR1 DFQATT, CDR2 SNEGSKA (reference sequence). CDR3 coding DNA: TGCAGTGCAGGGCTGCGCGAGCAGTTCTTC. Protein product: CSAGLREQFF.